A single sample gave rise to the 8 T cell receptor beta chains below, sequenced in a study of shared clonotypes between healthy human individuals. Sequencing was performed with immunoSEQ multiplex PCR; in TCRdb, only in-frame clones are kept and a portion is missing. The sample contains about 650,000 clones, around 95% of which appear only once. Terminally differentiated effector memory CD45RA+ cells were excluded by CCR7 positive selection of CD45RO-negative cells. Sequences were obtained from naive CD8+ T cells sorted from blood. The receptors were sampled from a woman between 25 and 40 years old in good health.

This chain connects TRBV9 to TRBJ2-2, with no clear D. V dropped 3 bases and J dropped 6 bases, with 9 bases sitting between them. This CDR3 contains 13 residues. CDR1 and CDR2 from the germline V gene are SGDLS and YYNGEE. CDR3 DNA: TGTGCCAGCAGCGCACCTGGGGCCGGGGAGCTGTTTTTT. As protein: CASSAPGAGELFF.

The chain has TRBV5-1 and TRBJ1-2; 9 positions agree with TRBD1. The CDR3 extends over 17 amino acids. The V segment lost 3 bases and the J segment 2 bases; nucleotides outside the gene matches: 11. Germline V lookup: CDR1 SGHRS, CDR2 YFSETQ. DNA for the CDR3: TGCGCCAGCAGCTCGAACAGGGGGCCGGGAACAAACTATGGCTACACCTTC. Protein sequence: CASSSNRGPGTNYGYTF. Based on the CDR3 plus reference TRBV5-1 and TRBJ1-2, the full variable domain is KAGVTQTPRYLIKTRGQQVTLSCSPISGHRSVSWYQQTPGQGLQFLFEYFSETQRNKGNFPGRFSGRQFSNSRSEMNVSTLELGDSALYLCASSSNRGPGTNYGYTFGSGTRLTVV.

This clone occurred once. This sequence joins TRBV2 and TRBJ1-4; D is ambiguous. There are 15 residues in the CDR3. Germline CDR1 reads SNHLY; CDR2 reads FYNNEI. Trimming took 7 bases from V and 0 from J, leaving 12 bases between them. This chain's CDR3 is CASKGRTSTNEKLFF. CDR3 nucleotide sequence: TGTGCCAGCAAAGGGAGGACCTCAACTAATGAAAAACTGTTTTTT.

The rearrangement links TRBV27 to TRBJ2-7; 9 nucleotides agree with TRBD2. The J segment lost 3 bases and the V segment lost 4 bases, leaving 7 bases of the junction unmatched. Germline CDR1 is MNHEY and CDR2 is SMNVEV (reference sequence). The CDR3 runs to 15 residues. The CDR3: CASSYLAGAYYEQYF. In DNA form, the CDR3 reads TGTGCCAGCAGTTATTTAGCGGGAGCATACTACGAGCAGTACTTC.

The CDR3 region has the DNA TGTGCCAGCAGCGTAAGTCGGGAGTCAGATACGCAGTATTTT. Its translation is CASSVSRESDTQYF. The V gene is TRBV9, the J gene TRBJ2-3; D may be TRBD2 (6 bases). Trimming left V 1 base short and J 4 bases short, with 10 bases between. The CDR3 spans 14 residues. CDR1 SGDLS and CDR2 YYNGEE come from the germline V gene.

As for this clone: A read error may account for a junction end that differs from germline. The chain recombines TRBV28 with TRBJ2-4; maybe TRBD2 (8 bases). Germline assignment: CDR1 MDHEN and CDR2 SYDVKM. The CDR3 is 15 residues long. CDR3 region: CASSFHGQAGGPGDF. The CDR3 DNA reads TGTGCCAGCAGTTTCCACGGACAGGCGGGGGGCCCGGGGGACTTC. Based on the CDR3 plus reference TRBV28 and TRBJ2-4, the full variable domain is DVKVTQSSRYLVKRTGEKVFLECVQDMDHENMFWYRQDPGLGLRLIYFSYDVKMKEKGDIPEGYSVSREKKERFSLILESASTNQTSMYLCASSFHGQAGGPGDFGAGTRLSVL.

This chain uses TRBV4-1 with TRBJ2-2, with D unresolved. The CDR3 runs to 14 residues. The V end lost 3 bases, the J end lost 1 base, and 6 bases lay between the germline ends. Germline lookup yields CDR1 MGHRA and CDR2 YSYEKL. This chain's CDR3 is CASSQWQNTGELFF. CDR3 bases: TGCGCCAGCAGCCAGTGGCAGAACACCGGGGAGCTGTTTTTT.

This chain connects TRBV11-2 to TRBJ2-7; 9 nucleotides agree with TRBD1. Germline CDR1 and CDR2: SGHAT and FQNNGV. There are 14 residues in the CDR3. Trimming cost V 5 bases and J 6 bases; bases outside gene matches: 8. This chain's CDR3 is CASSRGTGIGEQYF. CDR3 DNA: TGTGCCAGCAGCCGAGGGACAGGGATTGGCGAGCAGTACTTC.